A single sample is the source of the 7 T cell receptor beta chains below, sequenced in a study of post-analysis software for immune sequencing data. Findings and caveats of the study: Controls showed lower frequencies than patients for a few TRBV segments, and TRBV5-6, TRBV5-1 and TRBV20-1 were among these.

The library was made from cDNA and included unique molecular identifiers. TCRdb re-analysed the PCR reads in MiXCR, keeping a single row per CDR3 protein. This table has some 370,000 distinct CDR3 sequences, about a third appearing once. Their antigens are not known. Sequencing was done on a sample of blood. Receptors originate from a girl aged 5 to 17 with multiple sclerosis.

The chain is built from TRBV5-4 and TRBJ1-6; TRBD1 is a possible D gene (5 bases). Germline V CDR1 and CDR2: SGHNT, YYREEE (reference sequence). CDR3 length: 14 amino acids. The germline V and J ends were trimmed by 4 bases and 10 bases, with 15 bases remaining between them. Written as DNA, the CDR3 is TGTGCCAGCAGCCTGGACGGGACGAGCTCACCCCTCCACTTT. Translating it yields CASSLDGTSSPLHF. The full variable domain, with the rest looked up from reference TRBV5-4 and TRBJ1-6, is ETGVTQSPTHLIKTRGQQVTLRCSSQSGHNTVSWYQQALGQGPQFIFQYYREEENGRGNFPPRFSGLQFPNYSSELNVNALELDDSALYLCASSLDGTSSPLHFGNGTRLTVT.

The V gene is TRBV4-3, the J gene TRBJ1-2; 10 bases agree with TRBD1. The V gene's germline CDR1 is LGHNA and CDR2 YSLEER. This CDR3 has 14 residues. After removal of 4 bases from V and 8 bases from J, the junction contained 7 bases not matched to a gene. CDR3 in amino acids: CASSPGQGIWGYTF. The CDR3 DNA is TGCGCCAGCAGCCCGGGACAGGGGATTTGGGGCTACACCTTC.

The rearrangement joins TRBV4-1 to TRBJ1-1, with D perhaps matching TRBD1 (5 bases). The CDR3 spans 15 residues. Germline CDR1 is MGHRA and CDR2 is YSYEKL. Trimming took 1 base from V and 6 from J, leaving 15 bases between them. The CDR3 region is CASSQGAGGMAEAFF. CDR3 in DNA: TGCGCCAGCAGCCAAGGTGCGGGGGGGATGGCTGAAGCTTTCTTT.

This clonotype turned up a few times. This rearrangement joins TRBV12-3 or TRBV12-4 to TRBJ2-3, with 7 nucleotides matching TRBD1. There are 14 residues in the CDR3. Trimming removed 9 bases from V and 9 bases from J; junction bases left unmatched: 15. CDR3 coding DNA: TGTGCCAGGGATTACAGGGGCCGGCCCAGGACGCAGTATTTT. Translation: CARDYRGRPRTQYF.

This clonotype was seen only a few times. The chain is built from TRBV5-1 and TRBJ1-6; D is possibly TRBD1 (5 bases). The germline V gene has CDR1 SGHRS and CDR2 YFSETQ. V lost 0 bases, J lost 10 bases, and 11 bases lay in between. CDR3 length: 14 amino acids. CDR3 sequence: CASSLVWGDSPLHF. The CDR3 nucleotides read TGCGCCAGCAGCTTGGTTTGGGGGGACTCACCCCTCCACTTT.

This rearrangement joins TRBV11-2 to TRBJ2-7, with TRBD2 matching 7 bases. Germline-derived CDR1 and CDR2 are SGHAT and FQNNGV. This CDR3 is 14 amino acids long. V lost 4 bases and J lost 6; bases outside the gene matches: 9. The CDR3: CASSSPRGIGEQYF. The CDR3 coding sequence is TGTGCCAGCAGCTCCCCGCGGGGGATCGGCGAGCAGTACTTC.

The chain recombines TRBV27 with TRBJ2-1; the D is unclear. The germline V and J ends were trimmed by 2 bases and 1 base, with 9 bases remaining between them. The CDR3 spans 15 residues. Germline V CDR1 and CDR2: MNHEY, SMNVEV (reference sequence). The CDR3 nucleotides read TGTGCCAGCAGTTTAAGCGCTTCATCCTACAATGAGCAGTTCTTC. Its translation is CASSLSASSYNEQFF.